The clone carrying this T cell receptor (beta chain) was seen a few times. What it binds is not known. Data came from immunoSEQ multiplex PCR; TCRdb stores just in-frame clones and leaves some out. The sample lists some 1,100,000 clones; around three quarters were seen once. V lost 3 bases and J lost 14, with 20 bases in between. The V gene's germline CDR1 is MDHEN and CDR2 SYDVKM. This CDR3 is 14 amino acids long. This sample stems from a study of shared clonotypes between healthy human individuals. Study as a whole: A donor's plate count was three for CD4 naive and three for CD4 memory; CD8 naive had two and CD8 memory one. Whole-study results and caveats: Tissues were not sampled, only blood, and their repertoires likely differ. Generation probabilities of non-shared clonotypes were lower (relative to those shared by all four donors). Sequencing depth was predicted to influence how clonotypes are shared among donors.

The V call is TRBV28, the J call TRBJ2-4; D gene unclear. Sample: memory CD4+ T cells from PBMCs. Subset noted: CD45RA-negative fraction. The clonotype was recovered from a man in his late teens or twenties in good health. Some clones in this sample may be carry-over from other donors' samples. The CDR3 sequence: CASSLVSFPAQKYF. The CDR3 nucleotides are TGTGCCAGCAGTTTGGTCTCTTTTCCCGCACAGAAGTACTTC.